The 16 T cell receptor beta chains given below trace back to one sample, sequenced in a study of cytomegalovirus exposure and HLA in healthy donors. Amplification used 60 Vbeta primers and 13 Jbeta primers. Sequenced by immunoSEQ multiplex PCR; TCRdb stores in-frame clones only, minus some. Listed are 35,000 to 50,000 clones; 3% to 4% falls within the top ten. Sequenced: PBMCs. The receptors stem from a woman between 25 and 40 years old in good health and CMV-seropositive.

The chain employs TRBV7-9 and TRBJ2-5, with TRBD1 as a possible D gene (7 bases). This CDR3 has 15 amino acids. In germline, CDR1 is SEHNR, CDR2 FQNEAQ (reference sequence). Trimming removed 5 bases from V and 5 bases from J, with 18 bases in between. The CDR3 spells CASSLEGAPEETQYF. The CDR3 region has the DNA TGTGCCAGCAGCCTGGAGGGGGCCCCGGAGGAGACCCAGTACTTC.

This CDR3 reads CAWSGQGVGQPQHF. Written as DNA, the CDR3 is TGTGCCTGGAGTGGACAGGGGGTAGGCCAGCCCCAGCATTTT. V gene TRBV30 combines with J gene TRBJ1-5; 9 nucleotides align to TRBD1. The J segment lost 7 bases and the V segment lost 1 base, leaving 5 bases of the junction unmatched. The CDR3 runs 14 residues. CDR1 and CDR2 from the germline V gene are GTSNPN and SVGIG (reference sequence). Full variable domain (missing parts from reference TRBV30 and TRBJ1-5): SQTIHQWPATLVQPVGSPLSLECTVEGTSNPNLYWYRQAAGRGLQLLFYSVGIGQISSEVPQNLSASRPQDRQFILSSKKLLLSDSGFYLCAWSGQGVGQPQHFGDGTRLSIL.

This chain joins TRBV7-2 and TRBJ2-3; D might be TRBD2 (5 bases). V was pared by 6 bases and J by 11 bases, with 18 bases between. This CDR3 is built from 13 residues. CDR1 and CDR2 from the germline V gene are SGHTA and FQGNSA. CDR3 bases: TGTGCCAGCAGACCCGGAGCGGATACGTGGCAGTATTTT. The encoded protein is CASRPGADTWQYF.

V usage is TRBV5-4 and J usage is TRBJ1-1, with a tentative D call TRBD1 (6 bases). The germline V and J ends were trimmed by 1 base and 5 bases, with 12 bases remaining between them. The CDR3 has 14 residues. Germline loops: CDR1 SGHNT, CDR2 YYREEE (reference sequence). CDR3 loop: CASSLWGLRTEAFF. CDR3 sequence (DNA): TGTGCCAGCAGCTTGTGGGGGCTCAGGACTGAAGCTTTCTTT. Together with reference TRBV5-4 and TRBJ1-1, the CDR3 gives the full variable domain: ETGVTQSPTHLIKTRGQQVTLRCSSQSGHNTVSWYQQALGQGPQFIFQYYREEENGRGNFPPRFSGLQFPNYSSELNVNALELDDSALYLCASSLWGLRTEAFFGQGTRLTVV.

Regarding this clone: Other DNA sequences of this sample code for an identical CDR3. The chain recombines TRBV23-1 with TRBJ2-7; weak D call: TRBD2 (5 bases). Being an ORF, TRBV23-1 has a function that is uncertain. This CDR3 contains 21 residues. V was pared by 0 bases and J by 4 bases, with 31 bases between. The CDR3 region has the DNA TGCGCCAGCAGTCAATCGAGGGTCGGGAACCGACGTCCTTGCCGTCCTTACGAGCAGTACTTC. It codes for CASSQSRVGNRRPCRPYEQYF.

The rearrangement joins TRBV5-1 to TRBJ2-5, with D uncertain. Matching the DNA end better, TRBJ2-7 makes the J call doubtful. Germline V gives CDR1 SGHRS, CDR2 YFSETQ. The CDR3 extends over 13 amino acids. Written as DNA, the CDR3 is TGCGCCAGCAGCTTGTACTTGAGCTACGAGCAGTACTTC. Encoded protein: CASSLYLSYEQYF.

This sequence joins TRBV4-1 and TRBJ2-5, with D unclear. The CDR3 is 14 amino acids. V dropped 0 bases and J dropped 5 bases, with 10 bases sitting between them. Germline loops: CDR1 MGHRA, CDR2 YSYEKL. The CDR3 nucleotides read TGCGCCAGCAGCCAAGATGCAGGCTGGGAGACCCAGTACTTC. Its protein product is CASSQDAGWETQYF.

This chain uses TRBV30 with TRBJ2-7; D might be TRBD1 (5 bases). The CDR3 contains 16 residues. Trimming shortened V by 2 bases and J by 0 bases, and 17 bases separated the two germline ends. Per germline, CDR1 GTSNPN and CDR2 SVGIG (reference sequence). The CDR3 reads CAWSIDQYRSSYEQYF. The CDR3 DNA follows: TGTGCCTGGAGTATCGACCAATACAGGAGCTCCTACGAGCAGTACTTC. The full variable domain, rest sourced from reference TRBV30 and TRBJ2-7, is SQTIHQWPATLVQPVGSPLSLECTVEGTSNPNLYWYRQAAGRGLQLLFYSVGIGQISSEVPQNLSASRPQDRQFILSSKKLLLSDSGFYLCAWSIDQYRSSYEQYFGPGTRLTVT.

The gene calls are TRBV19 and TRBJ2-2; 9 nucleotides match TRBD1. The CDR3 is 17 amino acids. With 5 bases clipped from V and 5 bases from J, the junction kept 12 bases outside the gene matches. CDR1 is LNHDA and CDR2 is SQIVND in the germline V gene (reference sequence). CDR3: CASSFHPGQGGTGELFF. CDR3 DNA: TGTGCCAGTAGTTTCCACCCGGGACAGGGAGGGACCGGGGAGCTGTTTTTT.

The gene calls are TRBV6-1 and TRBJ1-5; possible D gene TRBD1, 6 bases. CDR1 and CDR2 from the germline V gene are MNHNS and SASEGT. The CDR3 sequence is 14 residues long. The V end was cut by 4 bases, the J end by 3 bases, with 10 bases between. The CDR3 region has the DNA TGTGCCAGCAGTGTTCGACAGGCCAATCAGCCCCAGCATTTT. Its protein is CASSVRQANQPQHF.

Written as DNA, the CDR3 is TGTGCCAGCAGTTATCAGGGGAATCAGCCCCAGCATTTT. Encoded protein: CASSYQGNQPQHF. The chain is built from TRBV27 and TRBJ1-5, with D maybe TRBD1 (6 bases). The V and J ends lost 4 bases and 4 bases respectively, with 8 bases between them. The CDR3 extends over 13 amino acids. Germline V lookup: CDR1 MNHEY, CDR2 SMNVEV (reference sequence).

The V and J genes are TRBV7-9 and TRBJ2-7; TRBD2 matches 9 bases. The germline gives CDR1 SEHNR, CDR2 FQNEAQ (reference sequence). This CDR3 is 15 amino acids long. The V segment lost 5 bases and the J segment 4 bases; nucleotides outside the gene matches: 9. The CDR3 reads CASSQKRGAGYEQYF. In nucleotides, the CDR3 is TGTGCCAGCAGCCAAAAGCGGGGGGCCGGGTACGAGCAGTACTTC.

The chain couples TRBV28 to TRBJ1-5, with D perhaps matching TRBD1 (6 bases). The CDR3 covers 16 residues. Germline V gives CDR1 MDHEN, CDR2 SYDVKM. V was clipped by 3 bases and J by 1 base, with 13 bases between them. The chain's CDR3 is CASSFSIGQSNQPQHF. The CDR3 DNA reads TGTGCCAGCAGTTTCTCTATCGGACAGAGCAATCAGCCCCAGCATTTT. Combining the CDR3 with reference TRBV28 and TRBJ1-5 gives the whole variable domain DVKVTQSSRYLVKRTGEKVFLECVQDMDHENMFWYRQDPGLGLRLIYFSYDVKMKEKGDIPEGYSVSREKKERFSLILESASTNQTSMYLCASSFSIGQSNQPQHFGDGTRLSIL.

The genes are TRBV14 and TRBJ2-2; maybe TRBD2 (5 bases). The germline V gene encodes CDR1 SGHDN and CDR2 FVKESK. The V end lost 6 bases, the J end lost 0 bases, and 8 bases lay between the germline ends. This CDR3 is 14 amino acids long. CDR3 coding DNA: TGTGCCAGCAGGGACTTCGCGAACACCGGGGAGCTGTTTTTT. It yields the protein CASRDFANTGELFF. The full variable domain, in which reference TRBV14 and TRBJ2-2 provide the parts outside the CDR3, is EAGVTQFPSHSVIEKGQTVTLRCDPISGHDNLYWYRRVMGKEIKFLLHFVKESKQDESGMPNNRFLAERTGGTYSTLKVQPAELEDSGVYFCASRDFANTGELFFGEGSRLTVL.

The chain employs TRBV6-5 and TRBJ1-2, with D perhaps TRBD1 (5 bases). Trimming removed 0 bases from V and 5 bases from J, with 13 bases in between. Germline V gene data show CDR1 as MNHEY and CDR2 as SVGAGI. This CDR3 contains 15 residues. The CDR3 bases are TGTGCCAGCAGTTACTCAAGCACAGGCGCGTATGGCTACACCTTC. Protein sequence: CASSYSSTGAYGYTF.

The rearrangement links TRBV10-2 to TRBJ1-2; 10 nucleotides match TRBD1. V was clipped by 7 bases and J by 4 bases; unmatched bases: 6. This CDR3 spans 14 amino acids. CDR1 and CDR2 (germline): WSHSY, SAAADI. The CDR3 is CASTGTGATYGYTF. The CDR3 region has the DNA TGCGCCAGCACGGGGACAGGGGCAACCTATGGCTACACCTTC.